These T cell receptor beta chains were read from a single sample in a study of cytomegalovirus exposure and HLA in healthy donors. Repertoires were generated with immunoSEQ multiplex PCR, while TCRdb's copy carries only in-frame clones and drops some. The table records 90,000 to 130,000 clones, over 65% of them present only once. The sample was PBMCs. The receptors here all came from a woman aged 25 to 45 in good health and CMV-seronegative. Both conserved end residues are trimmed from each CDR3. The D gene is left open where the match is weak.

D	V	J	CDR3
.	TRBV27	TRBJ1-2	ASSLRTGQGTPSGYT
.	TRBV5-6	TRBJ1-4	ASSLTDSRGEKLF
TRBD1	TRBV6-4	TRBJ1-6	ASSAPGTGITYNSPLH
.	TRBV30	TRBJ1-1	AWSVVQGEAF
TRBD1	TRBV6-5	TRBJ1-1	ASSRPGTGPEAF
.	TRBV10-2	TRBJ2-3	ASSEPVDTQY
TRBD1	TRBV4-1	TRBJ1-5	ASSQDPRGNRGHQPQH
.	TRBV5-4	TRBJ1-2	ASSLQRTVPNYGYT
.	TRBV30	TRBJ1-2	AWSVDRPYGYT
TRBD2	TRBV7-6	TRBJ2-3	ASSPSGGAKDTQY
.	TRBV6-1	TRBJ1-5	ASNNGQRNQPQH
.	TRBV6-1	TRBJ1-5	ASSTGRVNQPQH
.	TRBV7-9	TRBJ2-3	ASSRQRTHPQTDTQY
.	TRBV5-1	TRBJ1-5	ASSLAGQPEEPQH
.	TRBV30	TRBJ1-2	AWRPLANYGYT
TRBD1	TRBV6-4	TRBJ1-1	ASSASGGWEAF
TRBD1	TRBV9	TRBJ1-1	ASSAYRGDSLNTEAF
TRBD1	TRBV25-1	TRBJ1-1	ASVPTGAANTEAF
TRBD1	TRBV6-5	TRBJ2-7	ASRPGQGVSYEQY
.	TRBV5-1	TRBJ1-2	ASSLVQGESNYGYT
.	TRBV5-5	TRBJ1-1	ASSWGGTEAF
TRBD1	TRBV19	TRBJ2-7	ASSTTGGLIYEQY
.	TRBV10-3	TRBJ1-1	AISESKKGLGHAF
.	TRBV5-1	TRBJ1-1	ASSFGLGTEAF
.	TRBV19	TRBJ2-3	ASRGELGTDTQY
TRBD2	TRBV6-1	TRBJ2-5	ASSELSASSGIRETQY
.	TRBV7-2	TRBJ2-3	ASSPGRASTDTQY
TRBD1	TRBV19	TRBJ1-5	ASNPTGQPQH